Listed below are T cell receptor beta chains from one sample, sequenced in a study of cytomegalovirus exposure and HLA in healthy donors. Clones were read by immunoSEQ multiplex PCR, and TCRdb kept only the in-frame ones, dropping some. The sample holds 150,000 or so clones, more than 65% seen once. Specimen: PBMCs. These receptor sequences come from a man in his forties or fifties in good health and CMV-seropositive. Both conserved end residues are part of each CDR3. A D gene is named only where the DNA matches it firmly.

d_call: TRBD1; j_call: TRBJ1-1; v_call: TRBV25-1; cdr3_aa: CASSDRQGGNTEAFF
d_call: TRBD2; j_call: TRBJ2-1; v_call: TRBV28; cdr3_aa: CASSESTRGLARGHLYNEQFF
d_call: -; j_call: TRBJ1-1; v_call: TRBV10-2; cdr3_aa: CASSEKQGKNTEAFF
d_call: TRBD2; j_call: TRBJ2-1; v_call: TRBV6-4; cdr3_aa: CARGEGKGNNEQFF
d_call: TRBD1; j_call: TRBJ1-6; v_call: TRBV7-9; cdr3_aa: CASSSHDTTGMGSPLHF
d_call: -; j_call: TRBJ1-2; v_call: TRBV29-1; cdr3_aa: CSVQDSPYGYTF
d_call: TRBD1; j_call: TRBJ2-7; v_call: TRBV7-7; cdr3_aa: CASSQDREHEQYF
d_call: -; j_call: TRBJ1-5; v_call: TRBV6-1; cdr3_aa: CASTGTLRSNQPQHF
d_call: -; j_call: TRBJ1-5; v_call: TRBV11-2; cdr3_aa: CASSLATGKIDQPQHF
d_call: -; j_call: TRBJ2-6; v_call: TRBV6-1; cdr3_aa: CASLRGSSGANVLTF
d_call: TRBD2; j_call: TRBJ2-1; v_call: TRBV6-5; cdr3_aa: CAGSPRLAGDDEQFF
d_call: -; j_call: TRBJ2-2; v_call: TRBV4-1; cdr3_aa: CASSPPATANTGELFF
d_call: -; j_call: TRBJ2-2; v_call: TRBV19; cdr3_aa: CASSSGSNTGELFF
d_call: -; j_call: TRBJ2-1; v_call: TRBV2; cdr3_aa: CATQGLYNEQFF
d_call: -; j_call: TRBJ1-5; v_call: TRBV18; cdr3_aa: CASSPDVIGEPQHF
d_call: TRBD2; j_call: TRBJ2-3; v_call: TRBV2; cdr3_aa: CASSEELAAPTNTDTQYF